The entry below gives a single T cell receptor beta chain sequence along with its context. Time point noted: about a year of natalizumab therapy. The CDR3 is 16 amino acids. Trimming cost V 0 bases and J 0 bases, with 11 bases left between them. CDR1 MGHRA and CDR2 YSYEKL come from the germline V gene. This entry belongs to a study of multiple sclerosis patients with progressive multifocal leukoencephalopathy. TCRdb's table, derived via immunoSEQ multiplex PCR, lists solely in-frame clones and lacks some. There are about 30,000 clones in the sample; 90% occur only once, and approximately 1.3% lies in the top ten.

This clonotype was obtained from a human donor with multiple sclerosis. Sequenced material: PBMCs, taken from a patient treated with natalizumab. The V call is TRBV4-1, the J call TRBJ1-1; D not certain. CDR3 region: CASSQDRMMLNTEAFF. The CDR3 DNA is TGCGCCAGCAGCCAAGACCGAATGATGTTGAACACTGAAGCTTTCTTT.